Each of the 4 T cell receptor beta chains below was sequenced from the same sample in a study of blood T cell repertoires in COVID-19. The table came from immunoSEQ multiplex PCR; TCRdb's copy has only in-frame clones and leaves some out. The data show about 240,000 clones, over 80% seen once. The sequencing input was peripheral blood. Receptor source: a woman aged 60-75 years with active or convalescent COVID-19.

The chain couples TRBV2 to TRBJ1-1, with D possibly being TRBD1 (5 bases). The CDR3 runs to 11 residues. V was cut by 11 bases and J by 3 bases, with 10 bases left in between. Germline CDR1 SNHLY, CDR2 FYNNEI. CDR3 region: CASRGDTEAFF. Written as DNA, the CDR3 is TGTGCCTCACGGGGGGACACTGAAGCTTTCTTT.

The CDR3 sequence is CASSLIMWAINSPLHF. For the CDR3, the DNA is TGTGCCAGCAGCTTAATAATGTGGGCGATTAATTCACCCCTCCACTTT. The gene calls are TRBV7-2 and TRBJ1-6; D unresolved. The CDR3 totals 16 residues. The germline V gene encodes CDR1 SGHTA and CDR2 FQGNSA. Trimming left V 2 bases short and J 6 bases short, with 14 bases between.

This chain uses TRBV7-2 with TRBJ2-3, with 9 bases identical to TRBD2. This CDR3 comprises 17 residues. V trimming: 1 base; J trimming: 2 bases; junction bases outside the gene matches: 7. Germline V gene lookup returns CDR1 SGHTA and CDR2 FQGNSA. CDR3 loop: CASSLEAGTSFTDTQYF. CDR3 DNA: TGTGCCAGCAGCTTAGAAGCTGGGACTAGCTTCACAGATACGCAGTATTTT.

The chain couples TRBV19 to TRBJ2-3; D unresolved. V lost 3 bases and J 3 bases, leaving 7 bases between the germline ends. The CDR3 extends over 13 amino acids. Per germline, CDR1 LNHDA and CDR2 SQIVND (reference sequence). DNA for the CDR3: TGTGCCAGTAGTATTTCCGTTACAGATACGCAGTATTTT. This sequence encodes CASSISVTDTQYF.